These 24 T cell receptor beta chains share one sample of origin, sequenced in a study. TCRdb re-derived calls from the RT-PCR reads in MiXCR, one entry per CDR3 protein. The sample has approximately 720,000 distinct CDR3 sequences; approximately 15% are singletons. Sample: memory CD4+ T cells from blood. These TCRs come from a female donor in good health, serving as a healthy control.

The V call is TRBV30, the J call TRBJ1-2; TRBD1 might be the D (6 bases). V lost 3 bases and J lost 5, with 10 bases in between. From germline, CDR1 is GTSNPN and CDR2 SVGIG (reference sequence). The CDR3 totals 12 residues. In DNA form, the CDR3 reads TGTGCCTGGAGCGCGACAGGATATGGCTACACCTTC. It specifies CAWSATGYGYTF.

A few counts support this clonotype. The CDR3 loop reads CSVDLGGEKLFF. For the CDR3, the DNA is TGCAGCGTTGACCTGGGAGGAGAAAAACTGTTTTTT. The chain employs TRBV29-1 and TRBJ1-4; the D is unclear. With 3 bases removed from V and 8 bases from J, the gap between germline ends came to 10 bases. Germline CDR1 is SQVTM and CDR2 is ANQGSEA. The CDR3 is made up of 12 amino acids.

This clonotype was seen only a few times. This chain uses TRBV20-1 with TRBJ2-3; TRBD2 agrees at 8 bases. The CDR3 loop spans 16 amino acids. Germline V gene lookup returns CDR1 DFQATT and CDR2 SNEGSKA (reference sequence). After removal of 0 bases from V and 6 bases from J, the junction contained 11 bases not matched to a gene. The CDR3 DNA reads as TGCAGTGCTAGAGATCCTGTAGCGGGGCCCGAGGATACGCAGTATTTT. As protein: CSARDPVAGPEDTQYF.

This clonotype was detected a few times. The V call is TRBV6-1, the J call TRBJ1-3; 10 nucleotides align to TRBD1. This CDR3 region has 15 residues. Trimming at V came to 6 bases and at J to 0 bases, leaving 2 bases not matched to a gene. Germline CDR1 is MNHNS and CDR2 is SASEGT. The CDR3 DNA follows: TGTGCCAGCAGAGGGGACAGGGGCTCTGGAAACACCATATATTTT. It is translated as CASRGDRGSGNTIYF.

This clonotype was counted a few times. CDR3 sequence reads: CASSLKGTGVETQYF. CDR3 bases: TGTGCCAGCAGCTTAAAGGGGACAGGGGTAGAGACCCAGTACTTC. This chain uses TRBV7-3 with TRBJ2-5; 10 nucleotides agree with TRBD1. Per germline, CDR1 SGHTA and CDR2 FQGTGA. V was pared by 1 base and J by 4 bases, with 3 bases of the junction left unmatched. The CDR3 is 15 amino acids.

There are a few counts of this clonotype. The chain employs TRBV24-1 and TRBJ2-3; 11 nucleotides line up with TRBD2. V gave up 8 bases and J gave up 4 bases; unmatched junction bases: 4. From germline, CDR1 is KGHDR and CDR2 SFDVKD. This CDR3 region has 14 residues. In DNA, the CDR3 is TGTGCCACCAAGACTAGCGGGATTTCAGATACGCAGTATTTT. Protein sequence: CATKTSGISDTQYF.

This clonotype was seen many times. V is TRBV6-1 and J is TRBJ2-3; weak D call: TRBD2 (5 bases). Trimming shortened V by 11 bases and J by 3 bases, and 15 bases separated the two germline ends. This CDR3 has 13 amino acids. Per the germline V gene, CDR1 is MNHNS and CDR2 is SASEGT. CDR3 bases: TGTGCCGGCCGGGAACCAGGTACAGATACGCAGTATTTT. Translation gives CAGREPGTDTQYF.

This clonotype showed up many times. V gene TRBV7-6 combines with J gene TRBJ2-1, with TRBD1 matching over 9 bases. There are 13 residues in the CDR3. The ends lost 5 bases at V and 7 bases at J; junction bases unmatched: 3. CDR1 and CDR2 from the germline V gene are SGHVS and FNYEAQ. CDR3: CASSSGTGNEQFF. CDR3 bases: TGTGCCAGCAGCAGCGGGACAGGGAATGAGCAGTTCTTC.

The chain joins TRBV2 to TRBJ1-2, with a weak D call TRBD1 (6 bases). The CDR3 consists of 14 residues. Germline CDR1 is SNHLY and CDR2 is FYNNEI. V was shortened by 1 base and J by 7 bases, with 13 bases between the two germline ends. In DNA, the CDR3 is TGTGCCAGCAGTGAAGACAGGGTGGTTGGTGGCTACACCTTC. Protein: CASSEDRVVGGYTF. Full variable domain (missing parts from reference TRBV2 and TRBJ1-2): EPEVTQTPSHQVTQMGQEVILRCVPISNHLYFYWYRQILGQKVEFLVSFYNNEISEKSEIFDDQFSVERPDGSNFTLKIRSTKLEDSAMYFCASSEDRVVGGYTFGSGTRLTVV.

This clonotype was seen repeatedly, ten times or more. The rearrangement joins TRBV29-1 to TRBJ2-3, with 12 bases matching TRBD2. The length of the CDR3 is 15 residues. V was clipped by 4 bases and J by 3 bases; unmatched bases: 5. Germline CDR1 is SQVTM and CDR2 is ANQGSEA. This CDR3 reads CSVGRLAGETDTQYF. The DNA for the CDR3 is TGCAGCGTTGGACGACTAGCGGGAGAAACAGATACGCAGTATTTT.

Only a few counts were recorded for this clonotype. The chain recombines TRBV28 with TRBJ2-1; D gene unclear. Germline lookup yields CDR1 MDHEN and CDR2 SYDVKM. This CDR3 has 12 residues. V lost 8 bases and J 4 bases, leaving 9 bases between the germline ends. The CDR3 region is CASLSAYNEQFF. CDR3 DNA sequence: TGTGCCAGCTTATCCGCATACAATGAGCAGTTCTTC.

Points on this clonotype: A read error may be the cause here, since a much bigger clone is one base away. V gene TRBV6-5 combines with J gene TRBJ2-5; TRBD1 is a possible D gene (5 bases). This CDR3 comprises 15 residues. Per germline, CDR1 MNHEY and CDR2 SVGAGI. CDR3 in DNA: TGTGCCAGCGGTTACTCGTTTTGGCAGGGAGAGACCCAGTACTTC. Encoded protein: CASGYSFWQGETQYF.

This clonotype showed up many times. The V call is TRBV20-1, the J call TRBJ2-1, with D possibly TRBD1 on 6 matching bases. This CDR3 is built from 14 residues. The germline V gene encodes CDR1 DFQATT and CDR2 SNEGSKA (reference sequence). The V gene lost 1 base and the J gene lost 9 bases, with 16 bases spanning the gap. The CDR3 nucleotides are TGCAGTGCTAGAGTAGGGGGAGCCTACGGTGAGCAGTTCTTC. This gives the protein CSARVGGAYGEQFF.

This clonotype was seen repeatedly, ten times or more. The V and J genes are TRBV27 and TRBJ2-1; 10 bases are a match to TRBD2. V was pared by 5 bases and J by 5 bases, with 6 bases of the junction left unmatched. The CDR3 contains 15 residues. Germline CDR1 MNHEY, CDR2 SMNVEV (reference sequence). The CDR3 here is CASSGLAGGDNEQFF. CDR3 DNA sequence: TGTGCCAGCAGTGGATTAGCGGGAGGTGACAATGAGCAGTTCTTC.

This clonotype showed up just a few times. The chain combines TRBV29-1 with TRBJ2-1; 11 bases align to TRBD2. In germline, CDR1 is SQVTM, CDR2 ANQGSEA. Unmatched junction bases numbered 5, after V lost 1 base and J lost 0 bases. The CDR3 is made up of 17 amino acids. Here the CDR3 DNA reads TGCAGCGTTGAAGGCCTAGCGGGAGGAGTCTCCTACAATGAGCAGTTCTTC. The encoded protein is CSVEGLAGGVSYNEQFF.

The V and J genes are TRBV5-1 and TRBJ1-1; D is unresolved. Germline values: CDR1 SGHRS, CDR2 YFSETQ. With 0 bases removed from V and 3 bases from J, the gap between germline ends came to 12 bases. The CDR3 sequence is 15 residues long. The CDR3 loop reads CASSLDSPWDTEAFF. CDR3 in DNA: TGCGCCAGCAGCTTGGACTCACCCTGGGACACTGAAGCTTTCTTT.

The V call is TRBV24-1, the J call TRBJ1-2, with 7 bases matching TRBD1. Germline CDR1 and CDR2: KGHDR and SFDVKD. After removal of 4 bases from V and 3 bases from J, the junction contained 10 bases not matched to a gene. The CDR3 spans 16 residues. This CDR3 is CATSDPGTAKDYGYTF. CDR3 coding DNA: TGTGCCACCAGTGACCCGGGGACAGCCAAGGACTATGGCTACACCTTC.

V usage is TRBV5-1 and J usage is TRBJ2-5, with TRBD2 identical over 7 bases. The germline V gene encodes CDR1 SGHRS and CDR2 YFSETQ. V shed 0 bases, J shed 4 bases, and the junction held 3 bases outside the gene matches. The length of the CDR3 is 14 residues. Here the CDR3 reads CASSLVGRGETQYF. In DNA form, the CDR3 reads TGCGCCAGCAGCTTGGTGGGGAGGGGAGAGACCCAGTACTTC.

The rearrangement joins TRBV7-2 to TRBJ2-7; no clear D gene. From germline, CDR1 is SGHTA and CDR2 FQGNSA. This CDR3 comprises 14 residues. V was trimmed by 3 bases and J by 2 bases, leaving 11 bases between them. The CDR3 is CASSLADRTYEQYV. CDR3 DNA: TGTGCCAGCAGCTTGGCAGACCGGACCTACGAGCAGTACGTC.

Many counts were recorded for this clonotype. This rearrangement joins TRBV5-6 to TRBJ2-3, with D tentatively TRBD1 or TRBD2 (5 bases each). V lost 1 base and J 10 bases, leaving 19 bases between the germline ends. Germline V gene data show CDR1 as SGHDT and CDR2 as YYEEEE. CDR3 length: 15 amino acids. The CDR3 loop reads CASSLRGERRGSQYF. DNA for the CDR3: TGTGCCAGCAGCTTGAGAGGGGAGAGAAGGGGTTCGCAGTATTTT.

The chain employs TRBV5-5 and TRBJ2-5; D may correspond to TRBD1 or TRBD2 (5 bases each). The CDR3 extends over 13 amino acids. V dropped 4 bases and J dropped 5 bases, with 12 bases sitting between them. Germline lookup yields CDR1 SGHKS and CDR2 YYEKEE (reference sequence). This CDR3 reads CASSKGSRETQYF. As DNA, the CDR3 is TGTGCCAGCAGCAAGGGGAGTCGGGAGACCCAGTACTTC.

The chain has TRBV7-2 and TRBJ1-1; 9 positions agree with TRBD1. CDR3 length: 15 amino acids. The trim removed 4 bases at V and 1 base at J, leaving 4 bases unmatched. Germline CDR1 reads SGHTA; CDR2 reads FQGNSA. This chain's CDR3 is CASSSQGATNTEAFF. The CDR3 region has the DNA TGTGCCAGCAGCTCACAGGGGGCCACGAACACTGAAGCTTTCTTT.

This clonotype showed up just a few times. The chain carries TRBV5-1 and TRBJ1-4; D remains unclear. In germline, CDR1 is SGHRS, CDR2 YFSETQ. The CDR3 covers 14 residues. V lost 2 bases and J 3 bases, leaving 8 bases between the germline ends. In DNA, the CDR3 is TGCGCCAGCAGCTTCTGGCCGTCTAATGAAAAACTGTTTTTT. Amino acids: CASSFWPSNEKLFF.

The CDR3 loop is CASSLGRGDYGYTF. The CDR3 bases are TGTGCCAGCAGCTTAGGCAGGGGGGACTATGGCTACACCTTC. The rearrangement uses TRBV7-9 and TRBJ1-2; 7 positions agree with TRBD1. This CDR3 region has 14 residues. Germline V gives CDR1 SEHNR, CDR2 FQNEAQ (reference sequence). V was clipped by 1 base and J by 3 bases; unmatched bases: 2. The whole variable domain, filled in from reference TRBV7-9 and TRBJ1-2, reads DTGVSQNPRHKITKRGQNVTFRCDPISEHNRLYWYRQTLGQGPEFLTYFQNEAQLEKSRLLSDRFSAERPKGSFSTLEIQRTEQGDSAMYLCASSLGRGDYGYTFGSGTRLTVV.